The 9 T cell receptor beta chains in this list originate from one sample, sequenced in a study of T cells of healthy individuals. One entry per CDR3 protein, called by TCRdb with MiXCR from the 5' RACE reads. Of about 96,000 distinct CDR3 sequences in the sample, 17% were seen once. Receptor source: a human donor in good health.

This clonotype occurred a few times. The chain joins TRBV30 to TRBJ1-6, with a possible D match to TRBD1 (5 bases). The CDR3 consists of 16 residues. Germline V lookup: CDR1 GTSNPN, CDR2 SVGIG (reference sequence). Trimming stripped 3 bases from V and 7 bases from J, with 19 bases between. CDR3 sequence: CAWRQDVGGRNSPLHF. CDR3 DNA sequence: TGTGCCTGGAGGCAAGATGTCGGGGGTCGAAATTCACCCCTCCACTTT.

The CDR3 protein is CAIKGFPSTDTQYF. The CDR3 nucleotides read TGTGCCATCAAGGGATTTCCTAGCACAGATACGCAGTATTTT. This rearrangement joins TRBV10-3 to TRBJ2-3; D is unclear. With 7 bases removed from V and 0 bases from J, the gap between germline ends came to 11 bases. CDR1 ENHRY and CDR2 SYGVKD come from the germline V gene. The CDR3 spans 14 residues.

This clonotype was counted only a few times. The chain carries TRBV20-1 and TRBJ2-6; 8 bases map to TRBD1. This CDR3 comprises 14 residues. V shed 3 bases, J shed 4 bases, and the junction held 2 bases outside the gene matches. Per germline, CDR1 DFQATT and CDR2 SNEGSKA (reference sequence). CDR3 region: CSASRGRGANVLTF. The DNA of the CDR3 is TGCAGTGCTAGCAGGGGGCGAGGGGCCAACGTCCTGACTTTC.

In DNA form, the CDR3 reads TGTGCCAGTAGTAACTCAGCAGGTCGGCAAGAGACCCAGTACTTC. Protein: CASSNSAGRQETQYF. The V call is TRBV19, the J call TRBJ2-5; D is ambiguous. Germline V CDR1 and CDR2: LNHDA, SQIVND (reference sequence). The CDR3 length is 15 residues. The V end was cut by 4 bases, the J end by 2 bases, with 14 bases between.

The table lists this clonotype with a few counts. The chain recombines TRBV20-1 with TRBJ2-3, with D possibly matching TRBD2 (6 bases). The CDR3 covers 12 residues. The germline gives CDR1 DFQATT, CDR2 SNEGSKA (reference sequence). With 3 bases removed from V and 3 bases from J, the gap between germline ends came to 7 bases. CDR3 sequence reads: CSAREGTDTQYF. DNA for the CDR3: TGCAGTGCTAGGGAGGGTACAGATACGCAGTATTTT.

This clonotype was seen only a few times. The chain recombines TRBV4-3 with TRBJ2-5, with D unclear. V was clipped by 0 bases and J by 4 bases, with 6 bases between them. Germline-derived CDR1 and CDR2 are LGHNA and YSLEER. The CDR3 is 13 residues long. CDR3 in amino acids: CASSQEVGETQYF. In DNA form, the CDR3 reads TGCGCCAGCAGCCAAGAAGTCGGAGAGACCCAGTACTTC.

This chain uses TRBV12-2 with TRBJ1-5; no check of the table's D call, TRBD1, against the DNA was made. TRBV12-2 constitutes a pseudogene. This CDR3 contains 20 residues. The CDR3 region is CASRLAMDRGILYWNQPQHF. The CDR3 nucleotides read TGTGCAAGTCGCTTAGCGATGGACAGGGGGATCCTTTATTGGAATCAGCCCCAGCATTTT.

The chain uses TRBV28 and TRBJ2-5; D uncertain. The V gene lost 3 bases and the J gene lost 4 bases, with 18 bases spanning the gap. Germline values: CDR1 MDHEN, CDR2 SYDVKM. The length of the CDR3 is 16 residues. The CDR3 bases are TGTGCCAGCAGTTTTGTGCGTCAAGAGCCGCCAGAGACCCAGTACTTC. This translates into CASSFVRQEPPETQYF.

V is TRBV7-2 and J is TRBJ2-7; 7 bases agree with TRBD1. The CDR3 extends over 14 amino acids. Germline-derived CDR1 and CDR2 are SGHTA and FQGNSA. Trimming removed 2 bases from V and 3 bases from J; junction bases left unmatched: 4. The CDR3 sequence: CASSLRTGDYEQYF. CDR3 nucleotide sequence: TGTGCCAGCAGCTTAAGAACAGGGGACTACGAGCAGTACTTC.